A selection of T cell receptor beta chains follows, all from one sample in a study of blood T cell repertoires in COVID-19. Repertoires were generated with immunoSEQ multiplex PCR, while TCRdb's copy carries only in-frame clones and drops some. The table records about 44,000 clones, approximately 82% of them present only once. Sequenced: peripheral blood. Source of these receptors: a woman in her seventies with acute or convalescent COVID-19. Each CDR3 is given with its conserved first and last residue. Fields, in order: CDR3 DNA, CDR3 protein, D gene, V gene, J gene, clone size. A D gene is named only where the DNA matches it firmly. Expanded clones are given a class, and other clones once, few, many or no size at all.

CDR3 DNA: TGTGCCAGCAGCTACAGGGGGCAAGCCGAAGCTTTCTTT
CDR3 protein: CASSYRGQAEAFF
D gene: TRBD1
V gene: TRBV27
J gene: TRBJ1-1
clone size: .

CDR3 DNA: TGTGCCAGCAGCCAAGCGTTAGCGGGCTATGGCTACACCTTC
CDR3 protein: CASSQALAGYGYTF
D gene: .
V gene: TRBV4-2
J gene: TRBJ1-2
clone size: .

CDR3 DNA: TGTGCCTGGAAGTTCGGGGGATTCTCTGGAAACACCATATATTTT
CDR3 protein: CAWKFGGFSGNTIYF
D gene: .
V gene: TRBV30
J gene: TRBJ1-3
clone size: .

CDR3 DNA: TGTGCCAGCAGCCAGGGCCGAGAAGCTTTCTTT
CDR3 protein: CASSQGREAFF
D gene: .
V gene: TRBV2
J gene: TRBJ1-1
clone size: .

CDR3 DNA: TGTGCCTCTCAGGGGGGATCGGCTGGCTACACCTTC
CDR3 protein: CASQGGSAGYTF
D gene: TRBD1
V gene: TRBV28
J gene: TRBJ1-2
clone size: few

CDR3 DNA: TGCGCCAGCAGCCCCCTAGTGGGTTCTAACTATGGCTACACCTTC
CDR3 protein: CASSPLVGSNYGYTF
D gene: .
V gene: TRBV5-1
J gene: TRBJ1-2
clone size: .

CDR3 DNA: TGTGCCAGCAGCCAAGAGGCCAGGGGGAACACTGAAGCTTTCTTT
CDR3 protein: CASSQEARGNTEAFF
D gene: .
V gene: TRBV3-1/TRBV3-2
J gene: TRBJ1-1
clone size: .

CDR3 DNA: TGTGCCAGCAGCCACCGGGGACAGGGGAAAAACTACGAGCAGTACTTC
CDR3 protein: CASSHRGQGKNYEQYF
D gene: TRBD1
V gene: TRBV27
J gene: TRBJ2-7
clone size: .

CDR3 DNA: TGCGCCAGCAGCCGCGACGGGGTTTCCTACAATGAGCAGTTCTTC
CDR3 protein: CASSRDGVSYNEQFF
D gene: .
V gene: TRBV5-1
J gene: TRBJ2-1
clone size: .

CDR3 DNA: TGTGCCAGCAGCTTAGAGGGGGGAGCACAAGAGACCCAGTACTTC
CDR3 protein: CASSLEGGAQETQYF
D gene: .
V gene: TRBV11-3
J gene: TRBJ2-5
clone size: .

CDR3 DNA: TGTGCCAGCAGTGACTCTGGACAGGGGGCGGGAGATACGCAGTATTTT
CDR3 protein: CASSDSGQGAGDTQYF
D gene: TRBD1
V gene: TRBV6-4
J gene: TRBJ2-3
clone size: .

CDR3 DNA: TGTGCCAGCAGCGCCGGATCTAGCGGGCCCCATTCCTACAATGAGCAGTTCTTC
CDR3 protein: CASSAGSSGPHSYNEQFF
D gene: TRBD2
V gene: TRBV7-2
J gene: TRBJ2-1
clone size: .

CDR3 DNA: TGTGCCAGCAGCTTGGAAACGGGAGGGGAGACCCAGTACTTC
CDR3 protein: CASSLETGGETQYF
D gene: TRBD2
V gene: TRBV7-3
J gene: TRBJ2-5
clone size: .

CDR3 DNA: TGTGCCAGCAGTTCAGGGGACAGGGGACGCACTGAAGCTTTCTTT
CDR3 protein: CASSSGDRGRTEAFF
D gene: TRBD1
V gene: TRBV28
J gene: TRBJ1-1
clone size: .

CDR3 DNA: TGTGCCAGCAGCTTAGGGACTAGCGGGAGAGGTTGGTACAATGAGCAGTTCTTC
CDR3 protein: CASSLGTSGRGWYNEQFF
D gene: TRBD2
V gene: TRBV11-3
J gene: TRBJ2-1
clone size: once

CDR3 DNA: TGTGCCAGTAGTCGACTAGCCGGCTCCGGAAATGAGCAGTTCTTC
CDR3 protein: CASSRLAGSGNEQFF
D gene: TRBD2
V gene: TRBV19
J gene: TRBJ2-1
clone size: .

CDR3 DNA: TGTGCCAGCAGCCCGGGACTAGCGGGATTGGGTGAGCAGTTCTTC
CDR3 protein: CASSPGLAGLGEQFF
D gene: TRBD2
V gene: TRBV7-9
J gene: TRBJ2-1
clone size: .

CDR3 DNA: TGTGCCAGCAGCCAGGACCAGGGCCAAGAGACCCAGTACTTC
CDR3 protein: CASSQDQGQETQYF
D gene: .
V gene: TRBV5-4
J gene: TRBJ2-5
clone size: .

CDR3 DNA: TGTGCCAGCAGCTTGGATCCGTCACTTGGTGGCTACACCTTC
CDR3 protein: CASSLDPSLGGYTF
D gene: .
V gene: TRBV5-5
J gene: TRBJ1-2
clone size: .

CDR3 DNA: TGTGCCAGCCGCCTTGACAGGAGCTCCTACAATGAGCAGTTCTTC
CDR3 protein: CASRLDRSSYNEQFF
D gene: .
V gene: TRBV27
J gene: TRBJ2-1
clone size: few

CDR3 DNA: TGTGCAAGTCGCCCTGAGAGAGACTGCACAGATACGCAGTATTTT
CDR3 protein: CASRPERDCTDTQYF
D gene: .
V gene: TRBV12-2
J gene: TRBJ2-3
clone size: .

CDR3 DNA: TGCAGCGCTTACCGAACAGGGGCCGGGGCCAACGTCCTGACTTTC
CDR3 protein: CSAYRTGAGANVLTF
D gene: TRBD1
V gene: TRBV29-1
J gene: TRBJ2-6
clone size: once

CDR3 DNA: TGTGCCAGCCTCGACAGGGAAAGGACTGAAGCTTTCTTT
CDR3 protein: CASLDRERTEAFF
D gene: TRBD1
V gene: TRBV19
J gene: TRBJ1-1
clone size: .

CDR3 DNA: TGTGCCAGCTCACCAAACCAAACCCCTACTAACTATGGCTACACCTTC
CDR3 protein: CASSPNQTPTNYGYTF
D gene: .
V gene: TRBV18
J gene: TRBJ1-2
clone size: few

CDR3 DNA: TGTGCCAGCAGTCGGGAATTGAACACTGAAGCTTTCTTT
CDR3 protein: CASSRELNTEAFF
D gene: .
V gene: TRBV6-5
J gene: TRBJ1-1
clone size: .

CDR3 DNA: TGTGCCAGCAGCTTCGTGGCGGGAGTTAACACCGGGGAGCTGTTTTTT
CDR3 protein: CASSFVAGVNTGELFF
D gene: TRBD2
V gene: TRBV11-3
J gene: TRBJ2-2
clone size: .

CDR3 DNA: TGCGCCAGCAGCAACGGACTTAGGGACAGGGGGTCCGGGGAGCTGTTTTTT
CDR3 protein: CASSNGLRDRGSGELFF
D gene: TRBD1
V gene: TRBV5-1
J gene: TRBJ2-2
clone size: .

CDR3 DNA: TGTGCCAGTAGTGCTCTGGACAGGGGGCTCGGCTACACCTTC
CDR3 protein: CASSALDRGLGYTF
D gene: TRBD1
V gene: TRBV19
J gene: TRBJ1-2
clone size: .

CDR3 DNA: TGTGCCAGCAGCGGGAGGGGCATTTCGGAGACCCAGTACTTC
CDR3 protein: CASSGRGISETQYF
D gene: .
V gene: TRBV9
J gene: TRBJ2-5
clone size: .

CDR3 DNA: TGTGCCAGCAGCCCAATAACTCCCGGTCGGGGAGGGGACTATGGCTACACCTTC
CDR3 protein: CASSPITPGRGGDYGYTF
D gene: .
V gene: TRBV7-6
J gene: TRBJ1-2
clone size: .

CDR3 DNA: TGTGCCAGTAATCGACATGGGGAGGGGACCTATGGCTACACCTTC
CDR3 protein: CASNRHGEGTYGYTF
D gene: .
V gene: TRBV19
J gene: TRBJ1-2
clone size: .

CDR3 DNA: TGTGCCATCAAGGACAGGGGCTACGAGCAGTACTTC
CDR3 protein: CAIKDRGYEQYF
D gene: TRBD1
V gene: TRBV10-3
J gene: TRBJ2-7
clone size: .

CDR3 DNA: TGCGCCAGCAGCTTCGGGGTAAATGAGCAGTTCTTC
CDR3 protein: CASSFGVNEQFF
D gene: .
V gene: TRBV5-1
J gene: TRBJ2-1
clone size: .

CDR3 DNA: TGTGCCAGCAGCCCGGGCCCCAGGGACGAGCAGTACTTC
CDR3 protein: CASSPGPRDEQYF
D gene: .
V gene: TRBV7-8
J gene: TRBJ2-7
clone size: .

CDR3 DNA: TGTGCCAGCAGCCAAGGTCAGGATGGCTACACCTTC
CDR3 protein: CASSQGQDGYTF
D gene: .
V gene: TRBV3-1/TRBV3-2
J gene: TRBJ1-2
clone size: once

CDR3 DNA: TGTGCCAGCAGCCAAGATGAGCCGGGGGCGGGGGACACTGAAGCTTTCTTT
CDR3 protein: CASSQDEPGAGDTEAFF
D gene: .
V gene: TRBV3-1/TRBV3-2
J gene: TRBJ1-1
clone size: few

CDR3 DNA: TGCGCCAGCAGCTTTCTCCCTCCTTCTAGCGGGAGCGGTACCGGGGAGCTGTTTTTT
CDR3 protein: CASSFLPPSSGSGTGELFF
D gene: TRBD2
V gene: TRBV5-1
J gene: TRBJ2-2
clone size: .

CDR3 DNA: TGTGCCAGCAGCTTCCGTAGCGGGAGAAGGGTCGATGAGCAGTTCTTC
CDR3 protein: CASSFRSGRRVDEQFF
D gene: TRBD2
V gene: TRBV7-2
J gene: TRBJ2-1
clone size: .

CDR3 DNA: TGTGCCGCGGGACTGTCATGGAATCAGCCCCAGCATTTT
CDR3 protein: CAAGLSWNQPQHF
D gene: .
V gene: TRBV19
J gene: TRBJ1-5
clone size: .

CDR3 DNA: TGTGCCAGCAGCTTAGAAGGACAGATCTCTAATGAAAAACTGTTTTTT
CDR3 protein: CASSLEGQISNEKLFF
D gene: .
V gene: TRBV7-9
J gene: TRBJ1-4
clone size: .

CDR3 DNA: TGTGCCAGTAGTAGCCATAAACCTTTGACAGGGGGGAACACTGAAGCTTTCTTT
CDR3 protein: CASSSHKPLTGGNTEAFF
D gene: TRBD1
V gene: TRBV19
J gene: TRBJ1-1
clone size: .

CDR3 DNA: TGTGCCACCAGCAGTCGGACAGGGGAAGGGTACGAGCAGTACTTC
CDR3 protein: CATSSRTGEGYEQYF
D gene: TRBD1
V gene: TRBV15
J gene: TRBJ2-7
clone size: .

CDR3 DNA: TGTGCCAGTAGTACAGGGGGCGCAGGGGATAGCAATCAGCCCCAGCATTTT
CDR3 protein: CASSTGGAGDSNQPQHF
D gene: TRBD1
V gene: TRBV19
J gene: TRBJ1-5
clone size: .

CDR3 DNA: TGTGCCAGCAGGAAACAGGGGGCCAACTATGGCTACACCTTC
CDR3 protein: CASRKQGANYGYTF
D gene: TRBD1
V gene: TRBV6-5
J gene: TRBJ1-2
clone size: few

CDR3 DNA: TGTGCCAGCAGCCGCGAAGCGGGGGCACCCCTCCACTTT
CDR3 protein: CASSREAGAPLHF
D gene: .
V gene: TRBV12-3/TRBV12-4
J gene: TRBJ1-6
clone size: few